This T cell receptor beta chain was sequenced during a study of cytomegalovirus exposure and HLA in healthy donors. Study conclusions and caveats: High sensitivity and specificity were reportedly achieved when the classifier diagnosed cytomegalovirus status. V- and J-gene trimming in TCR beta was tied to a missense DCLRE1C variant by an analysis performed later. The CMV antigen specificity of a few CMV-associated chains was confirmed through in vitro analysis.

This CDR3 has 16 amino acids. J was trimmed by 0 bases and V by 6 bases; bases with no gene match: 9. The germline V gene encodes CDR1 MDHEN and CDR2 SYDVKM. PCR employed 60 Vbeta and 13 Jbeta primers. Original processing notes: A later analysis tallied some 84 million unique TCR beta chains, roughly 11 million of them shared. Measured with immunoSEQ multiplex PCR; TCRdb has only the in-frame clones, and not every one. V, J and clone size are taken as reported in that table, and D and trimming were inferred from the DNA itself. In the table there are about 190,000 clones, more than 80% of which are singletons. Of note for this clone: The antigen is undetermined.

The sequence was obtained from a male donor in good health and CMV-seronegative. The chain employs TRBV28 and TRBJ2-3; TRBD2 agrees at 7 bases. Specimen: PBMCs. The CDR3, as DNA: TGTGCCAGCAGAGGGCTCGGGGGGTCTAGCACAGATACGCAGTATTTT. Protein sequence: CASRGLGGSSTDTQYF.